Sequencing of this TCR beta chain was carried out in a study of blood T cell repertoires in COVID-19. Overall study: Donors in the United States, Italy and Spain gave samples during acute or convalescent COVID-19.

Germline CDR1 reads SGHRS; CDR2 reads YFSETQ. V lost 3 bases and J lost 8; bases outside the gene matches: 6. The CDR3 sequence is 13 residues long. Sequencing was performed with immunoSEQ multiplex PCR; in TCRdb, only in-frame clones are kept and a portion is missing. The repertoire holds 130,000 or so clones, with 70% to 90% as singletons. The chain employs TRBV5-1 and TRBJ1-2; 8 bases align to TRBD1. This TCR was sampled from a man aged 45-65 years with acute or convalescent COVID-19. The sequencing sample was made of peripheral blood. In DNA, the CDR3 is TGCGCCAGCAGCTCAGGACAGGGTCGCGGCTACACCTTC. Translation gives CASSSGQGRGYTF.